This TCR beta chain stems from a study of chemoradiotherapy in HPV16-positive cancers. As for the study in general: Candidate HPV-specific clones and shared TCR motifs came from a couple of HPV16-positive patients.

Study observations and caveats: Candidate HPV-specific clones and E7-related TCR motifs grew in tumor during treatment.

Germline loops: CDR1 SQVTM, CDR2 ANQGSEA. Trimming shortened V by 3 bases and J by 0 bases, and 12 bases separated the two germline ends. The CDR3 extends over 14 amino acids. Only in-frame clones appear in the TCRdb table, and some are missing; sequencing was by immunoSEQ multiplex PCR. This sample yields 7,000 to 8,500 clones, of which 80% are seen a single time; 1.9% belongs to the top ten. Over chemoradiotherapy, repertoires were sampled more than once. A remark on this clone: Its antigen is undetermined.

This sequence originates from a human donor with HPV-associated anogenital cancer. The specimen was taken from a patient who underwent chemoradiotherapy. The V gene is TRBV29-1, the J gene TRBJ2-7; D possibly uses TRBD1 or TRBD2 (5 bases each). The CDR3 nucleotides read TGCAGCGTTGAGGGGGACCCTAGCTCCTACGAGCAGTACTTC. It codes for CSVEGDPSSYEQYF.